The entry below describes one T cell receptor beta chain. In its sample, this clonotype was seen many times. Its recognized antigen is unknown. Within one base of it there is no much larger clone, and no base qualities were kept. Receptors were amplified or captured by 5' RACE. Instrument on record: NextSeq 500. Unique molecular identifiers were attached to individual cDNA molecules in the TCR library protocol so that sequencing error and PCR bias could be corrected. Both TCR alpha and beta chains were sequenced, and tight co-correlation was observed between alpha and beta sequence abundances in each sample. On the study's bioinformatics: Decombinator V4 was used to annotate the V gene, J gene and CDR3 of the TCR sequences. Expanded TCRs were defined as changing significantly between any two time points under a Poisson model with p below 0.0001. TCR abundances were normalised to the total number of TCRs sequenced per sample and expressed as counts per million. A search of VDJdb, accessed on 1 November 2021, was run for TCRs annotated to CMV, EBV and SARS-CoV-2, with TCRs annotated for multiple antigens excluded. TCRdb reanalyzed the raw reads on its own, using fastp at Q25 for trimming and MiXCR for clone calling, and kept in-frame beta chains. Entries that share a CDR3 protein sequence are merged under the most common genes and DNA. The V and J calls, along with clone size, are taken from TCRdb and not from the paper's own processing. For this sample the table gives more than 95,000 distinct CDR3 sequences, of which roughly 11% were detected only once. The leading ten clones occupy 4.7% of the sample.

This sample is drawn from a study of early T cells in non-severe SARS-CoV-2 infection (dated by TCRdb to the early 2020s). In the study overall: Bulk RNA from unsorted whole blood was used for TCR sequencing, so alpha and beta chains could not be paired. General findings and caveats noted by the study authors: Matching against VDJdb was skewed toward anti-spike CD8 responses, likely underestimated virus-specific expansions, and missed private and CD4 specificities.

This was a case-control study nested in a cohort of healthcare workers in London, UK, who had nasopharyngeal swab PCR tests and blood samples taken every week. Healthcare workers were recruited during the week of the UK lockdown, between 23 and 31 March 2020, and followed weekly for up to about 15 weeks. The sample here was whole blood, taken at baseline. This clonotype originated in an adult who was a healthcare worker with PCR-confirmed SARS-CoV-2 infection or an uninfected control (not recorded which).

The DNA sequence is TGCGCCAGCAGCTTGGCGAGCGGGGGGGCTTCAGATACGCAGTATTTT. The resulting protein is CASSLASGGASDTQYF. This sequence uses TRBV5-1 and TRBJ2-3; TRBD2 lines up with 10 middle nucleotides. V is trimmed back by 0 bases and J by 4 bases, and the junction contains 5 bases that no gene match accounts for. From cysteine to phenylalanine, the CDR3 is 16 amino acids long. The only DNA kept is the CDR3, 48 bases in frame from the first base. CDR1 and CDR2 are drawn from the germline V gene: SGHRS, YFSETQ. Full variable domain (CDR3 extended with the reference TRBV5-1 and TRBJ2-3 proteins): KAGVTQTPRYLIKTRGQQVTLSCSPISGHRSVSWYQQTPGQGLQFLFEYFSETQRNKGNFPGRFSGRQFSNSRSEMNVSTLELGDSALYLCASSLASGGASDTQYFGPGTRLTVL.